This T cell receptor beta chain was captured by sequencing in a study of shared clonotypes between healthy human individuals. Study context: The people who gave samples were a couple of women and a few men aged 18 to 49.

Subsets obtained from CD4+ cells comprised CD45RA+ naive and CD45RA-negative memory cells. Generated by immunoSEQ multiplex PCR, the TCRdb table keeps only in-frame clones and is missing some. This table has 640,000 or so clones, 55% to 75% appearing once. This CDR3 spans 13 amino acids. CDR1 and CDR2 from the germline V gene are MNHNY and SVGAGI (reference sequence). Trimming took off 0 bases at V and 0 bases at J, with 3 bases between the two ends. The origin of this receptor is a young woman in good health. The sequencing sample was made of memory CD4+ T cells sorted from blood. The subset was: CD45RA-negative fraction. This chain links TRBV6-6 with TRBJ2-7; D gene ambiguous. The CDR3 sequence: CASSYSPSYEQYF. The CDR3 bases are TGTGCCAGCAGTTACTCGCCCTCCTACGAGCAGTACTTC.